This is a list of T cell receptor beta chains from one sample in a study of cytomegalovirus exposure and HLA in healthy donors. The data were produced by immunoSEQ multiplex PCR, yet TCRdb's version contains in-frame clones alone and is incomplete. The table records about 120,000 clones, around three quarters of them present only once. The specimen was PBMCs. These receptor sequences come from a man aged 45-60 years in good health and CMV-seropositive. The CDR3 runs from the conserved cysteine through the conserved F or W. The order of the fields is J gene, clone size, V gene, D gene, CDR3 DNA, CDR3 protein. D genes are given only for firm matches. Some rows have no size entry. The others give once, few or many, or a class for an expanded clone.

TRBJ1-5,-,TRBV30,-,TGTGCCTGGAGCGCCGGGATCAATCAGCCCCAGCATTTT,CAWSAGINQPQHF
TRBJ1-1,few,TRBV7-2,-,TGTGCCAGCAGCTTGGCCAAGAACACTGAAGCTTTCTTT,CASSLAKNTEAFF
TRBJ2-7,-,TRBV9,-,TGTGCCAGCAGCATTAACGTTGAGAACGAGCAGTACTTC,CASSINVENEQYF
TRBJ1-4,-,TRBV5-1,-,TGCGCCAGCAGCCCAAAGACGGGGACTAATGAAAAACTGTTTTTT,CASSPKTGTNEKLFF
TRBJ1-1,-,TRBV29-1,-,TGCAGCGTTGATAGTCTAGGCCGTGAAGCTTTCTTT,CSVDSLGREAFF
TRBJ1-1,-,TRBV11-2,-,TGTGCCAGCACCCATAGGTGGAGGGCGGACACTGAAGCTTTCTTT,CASTHRWRADTEAFF
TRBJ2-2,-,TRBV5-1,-,TGCGCCAGCAGCTTGGGGCCAACCACCGGGGAGCTGTTTTTT,CASSLGPTTGELFF
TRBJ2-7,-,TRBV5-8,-,TGTGCCAGCAGCTTGGCCAACTACGAGCAGTACTTC,CASSLANYEQYF
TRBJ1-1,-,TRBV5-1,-,TGCGCCAGCAGCCTGAAATACCAGGGGAACACTGAAGCTTTCTTT,CASSLKYQGNTEAFF
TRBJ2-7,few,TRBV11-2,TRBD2,TGTGCCAGCAGCTTAGTCCCTAGCGGGGGCCCCTCCTACGAGCAGTACTTC,CASSLVPSGGPSYEQYF
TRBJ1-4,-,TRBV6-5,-,TGTGCCAGCGGGGCGGGAGGGATACGGGAAAAACTGTTTTTT,CASGAGGIREKLFF